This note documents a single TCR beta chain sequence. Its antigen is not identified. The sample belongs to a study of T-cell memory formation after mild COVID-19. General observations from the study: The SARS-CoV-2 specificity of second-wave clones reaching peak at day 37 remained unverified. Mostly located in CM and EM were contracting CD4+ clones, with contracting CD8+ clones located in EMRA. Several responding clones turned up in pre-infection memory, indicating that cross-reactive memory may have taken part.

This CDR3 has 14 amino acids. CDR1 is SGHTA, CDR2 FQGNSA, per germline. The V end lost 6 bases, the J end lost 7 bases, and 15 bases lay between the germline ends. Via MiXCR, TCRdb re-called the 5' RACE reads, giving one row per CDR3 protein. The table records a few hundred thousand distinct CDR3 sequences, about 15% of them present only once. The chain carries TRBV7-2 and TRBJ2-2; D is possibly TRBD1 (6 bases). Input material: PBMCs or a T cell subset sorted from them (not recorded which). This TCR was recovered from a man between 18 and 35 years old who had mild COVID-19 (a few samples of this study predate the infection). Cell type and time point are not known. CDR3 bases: TGTGCCAGCAGGCAGCAGGGGAAGGGCGGGGAGCTGTTTTTT. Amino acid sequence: CASRQQGKGGELFF.